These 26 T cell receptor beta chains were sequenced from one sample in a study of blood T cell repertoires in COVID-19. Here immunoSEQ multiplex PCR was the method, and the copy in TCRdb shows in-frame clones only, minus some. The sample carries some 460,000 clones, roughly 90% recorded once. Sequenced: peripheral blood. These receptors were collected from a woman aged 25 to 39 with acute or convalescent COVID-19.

CDR3 region: CASRHGTGADGYTF. In DNA, the CDR3 is TGCGCCAGCAGACATGGGACAGGGGCGGATGGCTACACCTTC. This chain connects TRBV5-1 to TRBJ1-2; 10 positions agree with TRBD1. V lost 5 bases and J lost 6; bases outside the gene matches: 7. The germline V gene encodes CDR1 SGHRS and CDR2 YFSETQ. The CDR3 has 14 residues.

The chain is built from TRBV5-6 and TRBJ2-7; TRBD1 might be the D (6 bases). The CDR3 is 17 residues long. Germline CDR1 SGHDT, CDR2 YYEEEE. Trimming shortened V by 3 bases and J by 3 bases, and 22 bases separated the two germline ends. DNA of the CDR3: TGTGCCAGCAGCTCCCAAACAGGGTCTAAGGGAAACTACGAGCAGTACTTC. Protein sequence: CASSSQTGSKGNYEQYF.

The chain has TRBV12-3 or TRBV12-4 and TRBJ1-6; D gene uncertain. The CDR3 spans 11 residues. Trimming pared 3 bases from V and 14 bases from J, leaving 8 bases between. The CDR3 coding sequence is TGTGCCAGCAGTTTCGGGGAGTCCCTCCACTTT. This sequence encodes CASSFGESLHF.

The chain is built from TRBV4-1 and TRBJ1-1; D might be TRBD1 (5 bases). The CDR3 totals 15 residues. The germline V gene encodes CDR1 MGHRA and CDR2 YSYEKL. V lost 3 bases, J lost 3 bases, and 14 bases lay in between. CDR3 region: CASSQDTQGYTEAFF. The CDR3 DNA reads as TGCGCCAGCAGCCAGGACACCCAGGGCTACACTGAAGCTTTCTTT.

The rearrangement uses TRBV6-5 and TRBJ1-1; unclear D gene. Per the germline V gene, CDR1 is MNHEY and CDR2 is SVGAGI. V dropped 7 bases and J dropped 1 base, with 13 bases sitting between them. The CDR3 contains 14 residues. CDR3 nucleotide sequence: TGTGCCAGCAAACTAGGCGGATCGAACACTGAAGCTTTCTTT. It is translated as CASKLGGSNTEAFF.

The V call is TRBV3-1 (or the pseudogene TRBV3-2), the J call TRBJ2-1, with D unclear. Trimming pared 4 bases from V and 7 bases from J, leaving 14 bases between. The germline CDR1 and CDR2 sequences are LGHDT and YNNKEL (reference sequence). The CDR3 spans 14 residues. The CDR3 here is CASSPTLTQNEQFF. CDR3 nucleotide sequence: TGTGCCAGCAGCCCCACGCTGACACAAAATGAGCAGTTCTTC.

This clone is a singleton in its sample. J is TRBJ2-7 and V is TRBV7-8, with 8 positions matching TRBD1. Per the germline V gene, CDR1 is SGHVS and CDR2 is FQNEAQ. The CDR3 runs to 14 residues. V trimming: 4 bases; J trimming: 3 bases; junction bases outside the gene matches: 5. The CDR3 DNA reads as TGTGCCAGCAGCTCTGCCGGGACAGGCTACGAGCAGTACTTC. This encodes CASSSAGTGYEQYF.

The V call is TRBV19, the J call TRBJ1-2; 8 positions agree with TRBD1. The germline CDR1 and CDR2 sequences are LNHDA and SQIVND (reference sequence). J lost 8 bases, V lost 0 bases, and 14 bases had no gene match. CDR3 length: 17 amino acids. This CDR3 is CASSIDYRAGGDQGYTF. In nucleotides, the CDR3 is TGTGCCAGTAGTATAGACTATAGGGCAGGGGGCGATCAAGGCTACACCTTC.

In DNA form, the CDR3 reads TGTGCCAGCAGAGACAGGGAAACTGGGACCCAGTACTTC. Protein product: CASRDRETGTQYF. The J gene is TRBJ2-5, the V gene TRBV2, with TRBD1 matching 7 bases. V trimming: 6 bases; J trimming: 7 bases; junction bases outside the gene matches: 8. CDR3 length equals 13 residues. Germline loops: CDR1 SNHLY, CDR2 FYNNEI.

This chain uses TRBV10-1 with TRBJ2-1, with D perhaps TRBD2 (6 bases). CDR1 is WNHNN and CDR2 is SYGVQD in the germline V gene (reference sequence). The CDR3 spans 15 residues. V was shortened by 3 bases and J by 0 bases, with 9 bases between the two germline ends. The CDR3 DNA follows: TGCGCCAGCAGTGATCAAGCGGGCTCCTACAATGAGCAGTTCTTC. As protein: CASSDQAGSYNEQFF.

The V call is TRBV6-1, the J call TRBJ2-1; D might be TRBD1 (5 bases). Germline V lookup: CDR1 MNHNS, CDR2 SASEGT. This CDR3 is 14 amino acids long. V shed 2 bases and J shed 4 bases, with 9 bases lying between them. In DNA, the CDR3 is TGTGCCAGCAGTGAATTGACAGCGTACAATGAGCAGTTCTTC. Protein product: CASSELTAYNEQFF.

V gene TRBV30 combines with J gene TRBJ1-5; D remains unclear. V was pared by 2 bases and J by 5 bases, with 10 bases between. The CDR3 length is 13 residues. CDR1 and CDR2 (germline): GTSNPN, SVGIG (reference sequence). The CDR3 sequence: CAWSQDRDQPQHF. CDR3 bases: TGTGCCTGGAGTCAAGATCGGGATCAGCCCCAGCATTTT.

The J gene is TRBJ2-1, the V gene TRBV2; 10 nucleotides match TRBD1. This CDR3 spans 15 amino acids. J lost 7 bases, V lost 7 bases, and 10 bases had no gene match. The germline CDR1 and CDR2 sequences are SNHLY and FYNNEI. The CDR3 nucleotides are TGTGCCAGCATGAAACGGGACAGGGGAATAAATGAGCAGTTCTTC. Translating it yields CASMKRDRGINEQFF. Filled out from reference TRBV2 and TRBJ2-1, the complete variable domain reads EPEVTQTPSHQVTQMGQEVILRCVPISNHLYFYWYRQILGQKVEFLVSFYNNEISEKSEIFDDQFSVERPDGSNFTLKIRSTKLEDSAMYFCASMKRDRGINEQFFGPGTRLTVL.

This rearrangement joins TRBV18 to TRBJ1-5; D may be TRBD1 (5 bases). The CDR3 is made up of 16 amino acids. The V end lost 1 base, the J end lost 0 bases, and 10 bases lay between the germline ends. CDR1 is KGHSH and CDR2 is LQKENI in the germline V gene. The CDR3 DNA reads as TGTGCCAGCTCACCACTCCCAGGGTATAGCAATCAGCCCCAGCATTTT. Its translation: CASSPLPGYSNQPQHF.

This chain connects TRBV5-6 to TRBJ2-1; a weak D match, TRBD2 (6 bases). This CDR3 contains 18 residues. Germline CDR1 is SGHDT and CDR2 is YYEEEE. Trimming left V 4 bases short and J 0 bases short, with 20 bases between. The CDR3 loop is CASSPGSKRASSYNEQFF. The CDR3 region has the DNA TGTGCCAGCAGCCCGGGCTCGAAGCGGGCGAGCTCCTACAATGAGCAGTTCTTC.

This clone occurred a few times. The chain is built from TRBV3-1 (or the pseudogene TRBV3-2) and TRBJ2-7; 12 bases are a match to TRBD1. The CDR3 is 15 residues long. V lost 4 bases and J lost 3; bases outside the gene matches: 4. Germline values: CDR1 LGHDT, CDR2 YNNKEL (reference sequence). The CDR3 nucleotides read TGTGCCAGCAGCCCCGGGACAGGGGGCCTCTACGAGCAGTACTTC. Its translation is CASSPGTGGLYEQYF.

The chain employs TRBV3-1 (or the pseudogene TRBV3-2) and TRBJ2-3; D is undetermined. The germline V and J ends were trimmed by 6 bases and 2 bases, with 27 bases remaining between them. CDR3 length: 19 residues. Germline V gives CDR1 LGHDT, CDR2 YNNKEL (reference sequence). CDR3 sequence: CASSTNAAESTHNTDTQYF. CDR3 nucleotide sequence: TGTGCCAGCAGTACCAACGCGGCCGAGTCTACTCATAACACAGATACGCAGTATTTT.

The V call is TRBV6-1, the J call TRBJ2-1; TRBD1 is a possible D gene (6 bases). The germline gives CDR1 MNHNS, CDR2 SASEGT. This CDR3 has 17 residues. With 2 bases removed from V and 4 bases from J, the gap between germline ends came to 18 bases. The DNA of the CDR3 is TGTGCCAGCAGTGAAAGGACAGCCAGCCCAATTTACAATGAGCAGTTCTTC. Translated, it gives CASSERTASPIYNEQFF.

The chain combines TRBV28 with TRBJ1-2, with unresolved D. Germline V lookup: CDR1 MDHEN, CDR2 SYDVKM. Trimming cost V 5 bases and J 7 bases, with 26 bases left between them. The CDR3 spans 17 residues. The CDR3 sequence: CASSTIFAPDGEGGYTF. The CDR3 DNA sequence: TGTGCCAGCAGTACGATTTTCGCCCCCGACGGAGAGGGTGGCTACACCTTC.

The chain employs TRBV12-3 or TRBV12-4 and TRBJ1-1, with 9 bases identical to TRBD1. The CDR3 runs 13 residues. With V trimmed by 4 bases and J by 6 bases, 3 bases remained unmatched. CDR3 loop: CASSWTGDSEAFF. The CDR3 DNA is TGTGCCAGCAGTTGGACAGGGGACTCTGAAGCTTTCTTT.

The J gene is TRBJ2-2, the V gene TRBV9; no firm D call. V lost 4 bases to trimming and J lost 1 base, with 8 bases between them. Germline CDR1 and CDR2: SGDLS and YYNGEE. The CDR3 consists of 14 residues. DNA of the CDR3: TGTGCCAGCAGCAACCAGGTGAACACCGGGGAGCTGTTTTTT. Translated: CASSNQVNTGELFF.

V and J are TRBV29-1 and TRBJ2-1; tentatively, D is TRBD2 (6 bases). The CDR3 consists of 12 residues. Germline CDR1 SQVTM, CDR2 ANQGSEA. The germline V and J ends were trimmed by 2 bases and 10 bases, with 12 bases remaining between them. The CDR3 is CSVERLVLEQFF. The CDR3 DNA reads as TGCAGCGTTGAAAGACTAGTTTTAGAGCAGTTCTTC.

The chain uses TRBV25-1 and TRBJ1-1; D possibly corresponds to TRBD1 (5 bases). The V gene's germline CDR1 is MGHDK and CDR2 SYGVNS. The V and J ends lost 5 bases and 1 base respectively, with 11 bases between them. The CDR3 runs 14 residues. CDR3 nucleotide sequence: TGTGCCAGCAGTCATCAGGGCCCGAACACTGAAGCTTTCTTT. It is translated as CASSHQGPNTEAFF.

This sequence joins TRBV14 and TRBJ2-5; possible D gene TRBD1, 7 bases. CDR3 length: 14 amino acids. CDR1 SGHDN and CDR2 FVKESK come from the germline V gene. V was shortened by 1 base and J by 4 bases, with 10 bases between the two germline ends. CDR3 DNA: TGTGCCAGCAGCCAAGGGCAGGGGGGAGAGACCCAGTACTTC. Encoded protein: CASSQGQGGETQYF.

The CDR3 region is CASSETARPEETQYF. The CDR3 nucleotides are TGTGCCAGCAGCGAGACCGCTAGGCCCGAAGAGACCCAGTACTTC. The chain combines TRBV9 with TRBJ2-5; D unresolved. This CDR3 spans 15 amino acids. The ends were cut back, 3 bases at V and 3 bases at J, with 15 bases in the middle. Germline V CDR1 and CDR2: SGDLS, YYNGEE.

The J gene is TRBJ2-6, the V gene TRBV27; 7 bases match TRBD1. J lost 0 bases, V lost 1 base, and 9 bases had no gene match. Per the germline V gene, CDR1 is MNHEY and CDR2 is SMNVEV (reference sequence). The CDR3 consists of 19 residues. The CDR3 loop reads CASSLLRRQGVSGANVLTF. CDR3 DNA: TGTGCCAGCAGTTTATTGCGCCGACAGGGAGTCTCTGGGGCCAACGTCCTGACTTTC.